The entry below describes one TCR beta chain. Its antigen is unidentified. Germline-derived CDR1 and CDR2 are SGHRS and YFSETQ. The V segment lost 3 bases and the J segment 7 bases; nucleotides outside the gene matches: 10. The CDR3 is made up of 16 amino acids. These data belong to a study of CD8 T cells in ankylosing spondylitis. Overall study findings and caveats: The authors reported significant enrichment of disease-linked clones in matched ankylosing spondylitis synovial fluid. Before this, some motif variants had been reported in reactive arthritis synovial fluid and blood. A TCR beta motif of about 8 highly homologous variants seemed to mark ankylosing spondylitis blood. Clones that were linked to disease were CD8+ and were relatively rare in peripheral blood.

MiXCR, applied by TCRdb to the 5' RACE reads, yields one record per CDR3 protein. The repertoire holds about 340,000 distinct CDR3 sequences, with roughly 14% as singletons. The genes are TRBV5-1 and TRBJ2-1; 10 bases fit TRBD2. Sequencing was done on a sample of blood, either unsorted or a sorted T cell fraction (not recorded which). This TCR was recovered from a male donor with ankylosing spondylitis or in good health (not recorded which). The CDR3 coding sequence is TGCGCCAGCAGCTGGGCCCCAGCGGGAGGGCGGAATGAGCAGTTCTTC. Encoded protein: CASSWAPAGGRNEQFF.